Reported below is one T cell receptor beta chain. Its antigen remains unidentified. Base qualities are not recorded, but no much larger clone differs from it by a single base. Unmatched junction bases come to 7, with V trimmed by 4 bases and J by 7 bases. There are 14 amino acids in the CDR3, from cysteine to phenylalanine inclusive. The entry retains the CDR3 DNA only, 42 bases that are in frame from base 1. The library was generated by 5' RACE. Sequenced on an Illumina HiSeq 2000. A universal primer binding site was added through template switching, and the final cDNA carried a unique molecular identifier so that TCR cDNA molecules could be counted accurately. Specific primers in the conserved constant-segment region were used to synthesize first-strand cDNA for the TCR alpha and beta chains. To control for contamination, every cDNA library carried two barcodes: a SMART-Mk sample barcode plus Illumina barcodes. TruSeq adapter sequences and Illumina sample barcodes were added in two successive PCR steps. TCR alpha and beta cDNA libraries were sequenced on the Illumina HiSeq platform with custom primers. On the study's bioinformatics: MiGEC processed the raw reads to extract unique molecular identifiers, while MiXCR was used to determine the CDR3 positions. For each individual, recombination models were inferred using an EM algorithm with the repgenHMM and IGoR tools. The analysis of shared clonotypes was done with the tcR package in R, with sharing normalized by the product of cloneset sizes. To study raw recombination free of thymic and clonal selection effects, out-of-frame nonproductive sequences were analyzed. The public reads were reanalyzed by TCRdb: fastp trimming at Q25, MiXCR alignment, in-frame beta chains only. When rows share a CDR3 protein, they turn into one entry using the most common DNA and genes. What appears here as the V and J calls and clone size reflects TCRdb's work, not the paper's. The sample contains 690,000 or so distinct CDR3 sequences, 8.5% to 9% of them found a single time. The ten biggest clones cover approximately 0.96% of the sample.

Every donor in the study was a healthy Caucasian. The twin cohort comprised three pairs of female monozygotic twins, all aged roughly 18 to 30 years. The RNA used for TCR libraries was isolated from peripheral blood mononuclear cells. This specimen belongs to a study of identical twins (dated by TCRdb to between 2015 and 2016). In the study overall: To test whether fetal clonotypes persist, the study used deep sequencing on TCR alpha and beta repertoires from monozygotic twins, unrelated adults of various ages, and cord blood. Replicate twin experiments were performed at different times using different library preparation protocols to rule out contamination.

Here is what the overall study found, with its caveats: Abundant cord blood beta clonotypes had fewer insertions, young adult naive repertoires showed a similar but weaker trend, and memory repertoires showed no such trend. In beta out-of-frame sequences, excess twin sharing was weaker, because having fewer shared sequences lowered the signal-to-noise ratio. Because the same donors could not be followed over many years, the conclusions depended on cross-sectional statistical analysis. Invariant T cells such as MAIT and iNKT could partly confound zero-insertion analyses, though diverse VJ usage argued against this for most clonotypes. Out-of-frame TCR alpha sequences shared between twins showed an excess of low generation-probability sequences compared with coincidental sharing between unrelated individuals. Out-of-frame TCR alpha sharing in monozygotic twins was systematically underestimated by recombination models, whereas sharing between unrelated individuals was in agreement with the recombination models.

These same data were also listed under a study on yellow fever vaccine responses in identical twins. Taken from the second paper: According to the authors, the vaccine-induced T cell response in identical twins seemed to be partly convergent and partly specific to each individual. In identical twins, the study followed T cell clones that responded to the vaccine with precision.

The specimen was PBMCs. The clonotype comes from a woman younger than 30 in good health. The sequence is built from TRBV12-3 or TRBV12-4 and TRBJ2-7, with 10 bases matching TRBD2. In nucleotide form, the sequence is TGTGCCAGCAGTTCGCTAGCGGGAGCAAGGGAGCAGTACTTC. The resulting protein is CASSSLAGAREQYF.